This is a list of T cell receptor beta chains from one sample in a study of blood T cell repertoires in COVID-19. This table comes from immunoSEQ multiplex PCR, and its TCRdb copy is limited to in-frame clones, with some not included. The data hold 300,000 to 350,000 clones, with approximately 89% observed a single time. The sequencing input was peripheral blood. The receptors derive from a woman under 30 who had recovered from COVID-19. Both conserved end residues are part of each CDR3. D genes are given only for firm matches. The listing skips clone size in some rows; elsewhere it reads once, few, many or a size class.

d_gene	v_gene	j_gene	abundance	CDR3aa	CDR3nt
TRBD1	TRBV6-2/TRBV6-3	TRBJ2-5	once	CASSTYRGQETQYF	TGTGCCAGCAGTACCTACAGGGGGCAAGAGACCCAGTACTTC
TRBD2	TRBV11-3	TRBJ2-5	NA	CASSPRSGGVGTQYF	TGTGCCAGCAGCCCCCGCAGCGGGGGGGTGGGGACCCAGTACTTC
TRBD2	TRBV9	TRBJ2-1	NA	CASSVRGSGRIEQFF	TGTGCCAGCAGCGTACGGGGTAGCGGGAGGATTGAGCAGTTCTTC
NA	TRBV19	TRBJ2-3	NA	CASSAAGTHTDTQYF	TGTGCCAGTAGTGCAGCAGGGACTCACACAGATACGCAGTATTTT
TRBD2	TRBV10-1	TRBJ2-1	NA	CASSSGLAGLNEQFF	TGCGCCAGCAGCTCGGGACTAGCGGGCCTCAATGAGCAGTTCTTC
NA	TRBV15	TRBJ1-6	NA	CATSRDRQSTGSTSPLHF	TGTGCCACCAGCAGAGACCGCCAGTCTACAGGGAGTACGTCACCCCTCCACTTT
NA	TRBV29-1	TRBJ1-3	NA	CSVGPDTISGNTIYF	TGCAGCGTTGGCCCTGACACGATCTCTGGAAACACCATATATTTT
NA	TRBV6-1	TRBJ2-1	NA	CASSEFYEQFF	TGTGCCAGCAGTGAATTCTATGAGCAGTTCTTC
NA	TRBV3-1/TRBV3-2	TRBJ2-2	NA	CASSHRGNTGELFF	TGTGCCAGCAGCCACAGGGGAAACACCGGGGAGCTGTTTTTT
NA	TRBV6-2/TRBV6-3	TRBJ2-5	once	CASSSTYFGTQYF	TGTGCCAGCAGCTCGACATACTTCGGGACCCAGTACTTC
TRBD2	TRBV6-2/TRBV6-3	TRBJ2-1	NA	CASSYSGTSLFEQFF	TGTGCCAGCAGTTACTCCGGGACTAGTCTTTTTGAGCAGTTCTTC
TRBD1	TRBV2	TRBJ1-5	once	CASAGTGGGQPQHF	TGTGCCAGCGCCGGGACAGGGGGCGGGCAGCCCCAGCATTTT
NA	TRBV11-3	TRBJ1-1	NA	CASSTRRAGEAFF	TGTGCCAGCAGCACCAGACGGGCGGGTGAAGCTTTCTTT
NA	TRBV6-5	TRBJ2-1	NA	CASSYSGRYNEQFF	TGTGCCAGCAGTTATAGCGGTCGCTACAATGAGCAGTTCTTC
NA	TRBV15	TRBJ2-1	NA	CATSRGRGGNEQFF	TGTGCCACCAGCAGAGGGAGGGGGGGGAATGAGCAGTTCTTC